This is a list of T cell receptor beta chains from one sample in a study of shared clonotypes between healthy human individuals. Measured with immunoSEQ multiplex PCR; TCRdb has only the in-frame clones, and not every one. The data show more than 2,000,000 clones, approximately 93% seen once. Sequencing was done on a sample of naive CD4+ T cells from PBMCs. The receptors originated from a man aged 18 to 30 in good health. Some clones in this sample may be carry-over from other donors' samples. The CDR3 runs from the conserved cysteine through the conserved F or W. A D gene is named only where the DNA matches it firmly. Not every row has a clone size; where given, it reads once, few, many or a size class.

j_gene: TRBJ2-1; v_gene: TRBV7-9; abundance: NA; d_gene: NA; CDR3nt: TGTGCCAGCAGCTTAAACTACGGGGGGCCTTCCCCCTACAATGAGCAGTTCTTC; CDR3aa: CASSLNYGGPSPYNEQFF
j_gene: TRBJ1-3; v_gene: TRBV5-4; abundance: NA; d_gene: TRBD1; CDR3nt: TGTGCCAGCAGCTTGACAGGGGGTCGGGGAAACACCATATATTTT; CDR3aa: CASSLTGGRGNTIYF
j_gene: TRBJ2-1; v_gene: TRBV11-1; abundance: NA; d_gene: NA; CDR3nt: TGTGCCAGCAGCTTAGTACTCGTGGCAGGGAAAAATGAGCAGTTCTTC; CDR3aa: CASSLVLVAGKNEQFF
j_gene: TRBJ1-1; v_gene: TRBV7-3; abundance: few; d_gene: NA; CDR3nt: TGTGCCAGCAGCTTAGGTGGGCCGAACACTGAAGCTTTCTTT; CDR3aa: CASSLGGPNTEAFF
j_gene: TRBJ2-1; v_gene: TRBV27; abundance: NA; d_gene: TRBD1; CDR3nt: TGTGCCAGCAGCACCGGGACAGGGAGGAATGAGCAGTTCTTC; CDR3aa: CASSTGTGRNEQFF
j_gene: TRBJ2-4; v_gene: TRBV4-2; abundance: NA; d_gene: NA; CDR3nt: TGTGCCAGCAGCCAAGTTAGCAGCGAGGCCAAAAACATTCAGTACTTC; CDR3aa: CASSQVSSEAKNIQYF
j_gene: TRBJ1-1; v_gene: TRBV27; abundance: NA; d_gene: NA; CDR3nt: TGTGCCAGCACCCGACACCCGAACACTGAAGCTTTCTTT; CDR3aa: CASTRHPNTEAFF
j_gene: TRBJ1-1; v_gene: TRBV6-6; abundance: NA; d_gene: NA; CDR3nt: TGTGCCAGCAGTTTTGCCGGGACGACAGCAGAAGCTTTCTTT; CDR3aa: CASSFAGTTAEAFF
j_gene: TRBJ1-2; v_gene: TRBV18; abundance: NA; d_gene: NA; CDR3nt: TGTGCCAGCTCACCAGAACATCAAGCTAACTATGGCTACACCTTC; CDR3aa: CASSPEHQANYGYTF
j_gene: TRBJ2-1; v_gene: TRBV7-6; abundance: NA; d_gene: NA; CDR3nt: TGTGCCAGCAGCCCGCGCTACAGGGAAAGGAATGAGCAGTTCTTC; CDR3aa: CASSPRYRERNEQFF
j_gene: TRBJ2-2; v_gene: TRBV9; abundance: NA; d_gene: TRBD1; CDR3nt: TGTGCCAGCAGCGTAGCGGGACAGGGGGCTCGCGGGGAGCTGTTTTTT; CDR3aa: CASSVAGQGARGELFF
j_gene: TRBJ1-2; v_gene: TRBV30; abundance: NA; d_gene: NA; CDR3nt: TGTGCCTCCCTGAACTATGGCTACACCTTC; CDR3aa: CASLNYGYTF
j_gene: TRBJ2-1; v_gene: TRBV14; abundance: NA; d_gene: NA; CDR3nt: TGTGCCAGCAGCCAAGTAAGTGAGCAGTTCTTC; CDR3aa: CASSQVSEQFF
j_gene: TRBJ1-4; v_gene: TRBV28; abundance: NA; d_gene: NA; CDR3nt: TGTGCCAGCAGTTCTCCCGATTGGGGGGCGCAAAAACTGTTTTTT; CDR3aa: CASSSPDWGAQKLFF
j_gene: TRBJ1-2; v_gene: TRBV28; abundance: NA; d_gene: TRBD1; CDR3nt: TGTGCTAGCCTGACAGGGGAAGGTGGCTACACCTTC; CDR3aa: CASLTGEGGYTF
j_gene: TRBJ1-1; v_gene: TRBV29-1; abundance: NA; d_gene: TRBD1; CDR3nt: TGCAGCGTAACAGGGGGTGGCTGGGGCACTGAAGCTTTCTTT; CDR3aa: CSVTGGGWGTEAFF
j_gene: TRBJ2-2; v_gene: TRBV5-6; abundance: NA; d_gene: TRBD1; CDR3nt: TGTGCCAGCAGCTTTTTGGCAGGGGGCGCCGGGGAGCTGTTTTTT; CDR3aa: CASSFLAGGAGELFF
j_gene: TRBJ2-1; v_gene: TRBV11-2; abundance: NA; d_gene: NA; CDR3nt: TGTGCCAGCAGCCCCGCTAGGCTAGCCAATGAGCAGTTCTTC; CDR3aa: CASSPARLANEQFF
j_gene: TRBJ1-1; v_gene: TRBV15; abundance: NA; d_gene: NA; CDR3nt: TGTGCCACCAGCAGAGGGGCAGGGAGGGGCACTGAAGCTTTCTTT; CDR3aa: CATSRGAGRGTEAFF
j_gene: TRBJ2-2; v_gene: TRBV4-2; abundance: NA; d_gene: NA; CDR3nt: TGTGCCAGCAGCCAAGGCGGGCTACGCACCGGGGAGCTGTTTTTT; CDR3aa: CASSQGGLRTGELFF
j_gene: TRBJ2-3; v_gene: TRBV28; abundance: NA; d_gene: TRBD2; CDR3nt: TGTGCCAGCAGTTTTGACCTAGCGGGAGTGGTATATACGCAGTATTTT; CDR3aa: CASSFDLAGVVYTQYF
j_gene: TRBJ2-1; v_gene: TRBV10-3; abundance: NA; d_gene: TRBD2; CDR3nt: TGTGCCATCAGGGGTTCGACTAGCAGCGGCTCCTACAATGAGCAGTTCTTC; CDR3aa: CAIRGSTSSGSYNEQFF
j_gene: TRBJ1-1; v_gene: TRBV5-1; abundance: NA; d_gene: NA; CDR3nt: TGCGCCAGCAGCTTGGCTGGGGCCCCGAACACTGAAGCTTTCTTT; CDR3aa: CASSLAGAPNTEAFF
j_gene: TRBJ2-3; v_gene: TRBV29-1; abundance: NA; d_gene: NA; CDR3nt: TGCAGCGCGGGGAGAGGGAGGAGAACAGATACGCAGTATTTT; CDR3aa: CSAGRGRRTDTQYF
j_gene: TRBJ2-7; v_gene: TRBV6-1; abundance: NA; d_gene: NA; CDR3nt: TGTGCCAGCAACAGGGACCTAGTCTACGAGCAGTACTTC; CDR3aa: CASNRDLVYEQYF
j_gene: TRBJ2-7; v_gene: TRBV5-1; abundance: NA; d_gene: TRBD1; CDR3nt: TGCGCCAGCAGCCCGGGGGTTTTTGGGGACAGGGAAAAGTACTTC; CDR3aa: CASSPGVFGDREKYF
j_gene: TRBJ2-2; v_gene: TRBV7-2; abundance: NA; d_gene: NA; CDR3nt: TGTGCCAGCAGCCCCTCGAGGGCCGGGGAGCTGTTTTTT; CDR3aa: CASSPSRAGELFF
j_gene: TRBJ1-2; v_gene: TRBV28; abundance: NA; d_gene: NA; CDR3nt: TGTGCCAGCAGTTCTTCAGTCTATGGCTACACCTTC; CDR3aa: CASSSSVYGYTF
j_gene: TRBJ2-5; v_gene: TRBV10-3; abundance: NA; d_gene: NA; CDR3nt: TGTGCCATCAGTGACCGGACCCGCAGCGGAGAGACCCAGTACTTC; CDR3aa: CAISDRTRSGETQYF
j_gene: TRBJ1-2; v_gene: TRBV6-1; abundance: NA; d_gene: NA; CDR3nt: TGTGCCAGCAGTGAAGCAGGAATGAATTATGGCTACACCTTC; CDR3aa: CASSEAGMNYGYTF
j_gene: TRBJ2-7; v_gene: TRBV15; abundance: NA; d_gene: NA; CDR3nt: TGTGCCACCAGCAGGCAACAGAGTCCCTCCTACGAGCAGTACTTC; CDR3aa: CATSRQQSPSYEQYF
j_gene: TRBJ1-1; v_gene: TRBV7-2; abundance: NA; d_gene: NA; CDR3nt: TGTGCCAGCAGCTTAGTACAGGCAAGCACTGAAGCTTTCTTT; CDR3aa: CASSLVQASTEAFF
j_gene: TRBJ2-7; v_gene: TRBV7-2; abundance: NA; d_gene: TRBD1; CDR3nt: TGTGCCAGCAGCGGAACAGGGGTCGAGCAGTACTTC; CDR3aa: CASSGTGVEQYF
j_gene: TRBJ2-7; v_gene: TRBV9; abundance: NA; d_gene: NA; CDR3nt: TGTGCCAGCAGCGTAGCGTCGACAGGCGAGCAGTACTTC; CDR3aa: CASSVASTGEQYF
j_gene: TRBJ2-7; v_gene: TRBV2; abundance: NA; d_gene: NA; CDR3nt: TGTGCCAGCAGTGAAGAGGCTAGTAGAGACTACGAGCAGTACTTC; CDR3aa: CASSEEASRDYEQYF
j_gene: TRBJ2-2; v_gene: TRBV11-3; abundance: NA; d_gene: TRBD1; CDR3nt: TGTGCCAGCAGCTTGGGACAGGGGGCGCGAGGGACCGGGGAGCTGTTTTTT; CDR3aa: CASSLGQGARGTGELFF
j_gene: TRBJ2-1; v_gene: TRBV27; abundance: NA; d_gene: NA; CDR3nt: TGTGCCAGCAGTTTGGCCGGCGGCCGCTCCTACAATGAGCAGTTCTTC; CDR3aa: CASSLAGGRSYNEQFF
j_gene: TRBJ2-3; v_gene: TRBV7-9; abundance: NA; d_gene: NA; CDR3nt: TGTGCCAGCAGCCTGGGGTCTTCTAGCACAGATACGCAGTATTTT; CDR3aa: CASSLGSSSTDTQYF
j_gene: TRBJ2-7; v_gene: TRBV7-2; abundance: NA; d_gene: TRBD2; CDR3nt: TGTGCCAGCAGCTCCAAACCCGGGACTAGCGGTTACGAGCAGTACTTC; CDR3aa: CASSSKPGTSGYEQYF
j_gene: TRBJ1-2; v_gene: TRBV27; abundance: NA; d_gene: NA; CDR3nt: TGTGCCAGCAGTCCCCTGGTCCAGCTTAACTATGGCTACACCTTC; CDR3aa: CASSPLVQLNYGYTF
j_gene: TRBJ2-7; v_gene: TRBV18; abundance: once; d_gene: TRBD1; CDR3nt: TGTGCCAGCTCACCAACCGGGACAGGGTTTTACGAGCAGTACTTC; CDR3aa: CASSPTGTGFYEQYF
j_gene: TRBJ2-2; v_gene: TRBV11-3; abundance: NA; d_gene: TRBD1; CDR3nt: TGTGCCAGCAGTACAACAGGGGGCCGGGTCGGGACCGGGGAGCTGTTTTTT; CDR3aa: CASSTTGGRVGTGELFF
j_gene: TRBJ2-5; v_gene: TRBV9; abundance: NA; d_gene: TRBD1; CDR3nt: TGTGCCAGCAGCGTAGCTACAGGGACAGGGGGCGTCCAAGAGACCCAGTACTTC; CDR3aa: CASSVATGTGGVQETQYF
j_gene: TRBJ1-4; v_gene: TRBV6-6; abundance: NA; d_gene: TRBD1; CDR3nt: TGTGCCAGCAGCGGGACAGGGGGTTATAATGAAAAACTGTTTTTT; CDR3aa: CASSGTGGYNEKLFF
j_gene: TRBJ1-1; v_gene: TRBV27; abundance: NA; d_gene: NA; CDR3nt: TGTGCCAGCATACCGACTAAGCTGGGCGCTGAAGCTTTCTTT; CDR3aa: CASIPTKLGAEAFF